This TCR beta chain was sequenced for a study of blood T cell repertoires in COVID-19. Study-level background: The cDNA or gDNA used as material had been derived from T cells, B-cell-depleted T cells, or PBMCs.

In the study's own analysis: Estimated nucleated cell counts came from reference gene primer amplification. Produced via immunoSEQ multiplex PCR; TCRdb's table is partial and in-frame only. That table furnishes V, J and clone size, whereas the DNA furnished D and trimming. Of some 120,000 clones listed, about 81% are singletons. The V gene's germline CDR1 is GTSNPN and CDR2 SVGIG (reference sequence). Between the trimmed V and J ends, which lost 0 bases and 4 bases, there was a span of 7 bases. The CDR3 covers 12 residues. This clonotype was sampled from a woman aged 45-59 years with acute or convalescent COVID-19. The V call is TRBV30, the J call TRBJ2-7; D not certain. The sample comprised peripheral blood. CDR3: CAWSVWSYEQYF. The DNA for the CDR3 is TGTGCCTGGAGTGTATGGAGTTACGAGCAGTACTTC.